A single sample is the source of the 2 T cell receptor beta chains below, sequenced in a study of Tregs in tolerant kidney transplant recipients. Antigens for these TCRs are unknown. TCRdb keeps only in-frame clones here, not all; method: immunoSEQ multiplex PCR. There are roughly 20,000 clones in the sample; roughly two thirds occur only once, and 3% to 3.5% lies in the top ten. Material: Tregs from blood cultured with allogeneic cells. These TCRs come from a human donor in good health.

A note on this clone: The sample contains more than one DNA sequence encoding this CDR3. The chain employs TRBV2 and TRBJ2-7; tentatively, D is TRBD1 (5 bases). The CDR3 has 15 amino acids. CDR1 is SNHLY, CDR2 FYNNEI, per germline. V lost 4 bases and J lost 7, with 20 bases in between. The CDR3 sequence: CASSVVSGLSGEQYF. CDR3 coding DNA: TGTGCCAGCAGTGTTGTTTCAGGGCTCTCAGGGGAGCAGTACTTC.

The V gene is TRBV18, the J gene TRBJ2-3; 7 positions match TRBD2. CDR1 is KGHSH, CDR2 LQKENI, per germline. The ends lost 6 bases at V and 2 bases at J; junction bases unmatched: 11. The CDR3 loop spans 16 amino acids. CDR3 nucleotides: TGTGCCAGCTCCGCTCTGGCAGCGGGGCACACAGATACGCAGTATTTT. It translates to CASSALAAGHTDTQYF.